The 25 T cell receptor beta chains presented below share a single source sample, sequenced in a study of cytomegalovirus exposure and HLA in healthy donors (dated 2017 in TCRdb). The receptor library was made with the immunoSEQ multiplex PCR assay. A mixture of 60 forward primers for TCR Vbeta segments and 13 reverse primers for TCR Jbeta segments was used in the multiplex PCR. TCRdb's version of the immuneACCESS table is confined to in-frame rearrangements and falls short of the full clone set. An unresolved V gene accounts for under half of the shortfall where checked; the remainder is of unknown origin. The sample table shows about 77,000 clones, and 78% are seen once. Of the sample, roughly 1.7% is held by the ten largest clones. Sequencing input: PBMCs. These TCRs come from a man aged 40-55 years in good health and CMV-seronegative.

The chain uses TRBV27 and TRBJ2-7; TRBD1 matches 10 bases. This CDR3 comprises 14 residues. Looked up from germline, CDR1 is MNHEY and CDR2 is SMNVEV (reference sequence). V lost 4 bases, J lost 12 bases, and 12 bases stayed unmatched. The CDR3 DNA is TGTGCCAGCAGTTCTCCGGGACAGGGGTCTCGGCCGTACTTC. Translation: CASSSPGQGSRPYF.

This chain links TRBV18 with TRBJ2-2, with a tentative D call TRBD1 (5 bases). The germline V gene has CDR1 KGHSH and CDR2 LQKENI. This CDR3 region has 11 residues. Deletions cut 5 bases from V and 7 bases from J, with 5 bases between. The CDR3 reads CASSTGGELFF. The CDR3 DNA reads TGTGCCAGCTCAACAGGCGGGGAGCTGTTTTTT.

This clone was recorded a few times. The chain is built from TRBV6-6 and TRBJ2-6; D gene uncertain. V dropped 4 bases and J dropped 0 bases, with 4 bases sitting between them. CDR3 size: 14 residues. CDR1 is MNHNY, CDR2 SVGAGI, per germline (reference sequence). The CDR3 loop is CASSSDSGANVLTF. CDR3 nucleotide sequence: TGTGCCAGCAGTTCAGACTCTGGGGCCAACGTCCTGACTTTC.

This clone has just a few counts. This chain uses TRBV6-1 with TRBJ2-4, with a tentative D call TRBD2 (6 bases). Germline CDR1 reads MNHNS; CDR2 reads SASEGT. V was shortened by 4 bases and J by 0 bases, with 19 bases between the two germline ends. The CDR3 sequence is 18 residues long. This CDR3 is CASSGFRGTGVAKNIQYF. The CDR3 nucleotides are TGTGCCAGCAGTGGCTTCCGGGGGACGGGAGTAGCCAAAAACATTCAGTACTTC.

The CDR3 DNA follows: TGTGCCAGCAGTGAAGGGCCCCAGAGGAATTCACCCCTCCACTTT. As protein: CASSEGPQRNSPLHF. The V call is TRBV6-1, the J call TRBJ1-6, with D unclear. This CDR3 has 15 residues. Germline loops: CDR1 MNHNS, CDR2 SASEGT. Trimming shortened V by 1 base and J by 7 bases, and 11 bases separated the two germline ends.

This clone was counted once. The genes are TRBV5-1 and TRBJ2-5; D is perhaps TRBD1 (6 bases). The end of the DNA aligns better with TRBJ2-7, so the J call may be wrong. The germline V gene has CDR1 SGHRS and CDR2 YFSETQ. This CDR3 is built from 14 residues. The CDR3, as DNA: TGCGCCAGTAGGGAAAAGGGACAATCCTACGAGCAGTACTTC. Residues: CASREKGQSYEQYF.

The chain recombines TRBV11-2 with TRBJ1-5; D may be TRBD1 (5 bases). The CDR3 loop spans 13 amino acids. V lost 5 bases and J lost 5, with 10 bases in between. Germline lookup yields CDR1 SGHAT and CDR2 FQNNGV. The CDR3 protein is CASSSGTYQPQHF. The CDR3 nucleotides are TGTGCCAGCAGCAGTGGGACTTATCAGCCCCAGCATTTT. The full variable domain, in which reference TRBV11-2 and TRBJ1-5 provide the parts outside the CDR3, is EAGVAQSPRYKIIEKRQSVAFWCNPISGHATLYWYQQILGQGPKLLIQFQNNGVVDDSQLPKDRFSAERLKGVDSTLKIQPAKLEDSAVYLCASSSGTYQPQHFGDGTRLSIL.

This chain joins TRBV19 and TRBJ2-7, with 8 bases matching TRBD2. Germline CDR1 is LNHDA and CDR2 is SQIVND (reference sequence). CDR3 size: 14 residues. Losses at the gene ends were 6 bases for V and 6 bases for J; bases not matched to a gene: 10. CDR3 nucleotides: TGTGCCAGTAGGACTAGCGCTGGTATCTCCGAGCAGTACTTC. As protein: CASRTSAGISEQYF.

This chain uses TRBV27 with TRBJ2-1, with D perhaps matching TRBD2 (6 bases). The germline V gene has CDR1 MNHEY and CDR2 SMNVEV (reference sequence). V was trimmed by 5 bases and J by 4 bases, leaving 18 bases between them. This CDR3 has 16 amino acids. The CDR3, as DNA: TGTGCCAGCAGTCCCCGCCTGGAGGGGTGGTACAATGAGCAGTTCTTC. This codes for CASSPRLEGWYNEQFF.

This chain joins TRBV2 and TRBJ1-3; the D is unclear. V lost 7 bases and J lost 0, with 10 bases in between. CDR1 SNHLY and CDR2 FYNNEI come from the germline V gene. The CDR3 has 14 amino acids. This chain's CDR3 is CASKSVLSGNTIYF. CDR3 coding DNA: TGTGCCAGCAAGTCGGTCCTCTCTGGAAACACCATATATTTT.

The chain links TRBV27 to TRBJ2-5, with 7 bases lining up with TRBD2. In germline, CDR1 is MNHEY, CDR2 SMNVEV (reference sequence). The length of the CDR3 is 14 residues. With 5 bases clipped from V and 1 base from J, the junction kept 4 bases outside the gene matches. DNA of the CDR3: TGTGCCAGCAGTCCCGGGACTACCCAAGAGACCCAGTACTTC. Residues: CASSPGTTQETQYF.

The rearrangement uses TRBV28 and TRBJ1-2; 7 bases agree with TRBD1. Germline CDR1 and CDR2: MDHEN and SYDVKM. Unmatched junction bases numbered 19, after V lost 8 bases and J lost 7 bases. CDR3 length: 16 amino acids. The CDR3 is CASRPTAGGYISGYTF. CDR3 coding DNA: TGTGCCAGCCGACCTACGGCAGGGGGTTATATCAGTGGCTACACCTTC.

The chain recombines TRBV7-9 with TRBJ1-1; tentative D call: TRBD1 (5 bases). The CDR3 is made up of 14 amino acids. The germline gives CDR1 SEHNR, CDR2 FQNEAQ (reference sequence). Trimming took off 3 bases at V and 2 bases at J, with 10 bases between the two ends. The CDR3 DNA follows: TGTGCCAGCAGCTTGGGGGGTTTAAACACTGAAGCTTTCTTT. Amino acid sequence: CASSLGGLNTEAFF.

The chain links TRBV6-6 to TRBJ2-7; 11 nucleotides align to TRBD2. The germline CDR1 and CDR2 sequences are MNHNY and SVGAGI (reference sequence). With 2 bases clipped from V and 4 bases from J, the junction kept 4 bases outside the gene matches. The CDR3 has 15 amino acids. CDR3 nucleotides: TGTGCCAGCAGTTACGGGCTAGCGGGAGGTTACGAGCAGTACTTC. It codes for CASSYGLAGGYEQYF.

For the CDR3, the DNA is TGTGCCAGTAGTCGGCGGACTAGCGAATACGAGCAGTACTTC. It translates to CASSRRTSEYEQYF. The chain is built from TRBV19 and TRBJ2-7, with 9 bases matching TRBD2. Looked up from germline, CDR1 is LNHDA and CDR2 is SQIVND (reference sequence). V lost 5 bases, J lost 4 bases, and 6 bases stayed unmatched. The CDR3 runs to 14 residues.

This clone was seen just once. The gene calls are TRBV30 and TRBJ1-5; D gene unclear. Germline loops: CDR1 GTSNPN, CDR2 SVGIG (reference sequence). This CDR3 is built from 12 residues. V was clipped by 2 bases and J by 4 bases, with 6 bases between them. DNA for the CDR3: TGTGCCTGGAGTATTACTAATCAGCCCCAGCATTTT. It translates to CAWSITNQPQHF.

CDR3 residues: CASSQGILTGGSYEQYF. Here the CDR3 DNA reads TGTGCCAGCAGCCAAGGAATTCTGACAGGGGGCTCCTACGAGCAGTACTTC. The J gene is TRBJ2-7, the V gene TRBV14, with 9 bases aligning to TRBD1. Germline V CDR1 and CDR2: SGHDN, FVKESK. V lost 1 base to trimming and J lost 0 bases; unmatched junction nucleotides: 7. CDR3 length: 17 residues. The whole variable domain, filled in from reference TRBV14 and TRBJ2-7, reads EAGVTQFPSHSVIEKGQTVTLRCDPISGHDNLYWYRRVMGKEIKFLLHFVKESKQDESGMPNNRFLAERTGGTYSTLKVQPAELEDSGVYFCASSQGILTGGSYEQYFGPGTRLTVT.

This chain joins TRBV5-4 and TRBJ2-1; D possibly corresponds to TRBD1 (6 bases). This CDR3 is 14 amino acids long. CDR1 is SGHNT and CDR2 is YYREEE in the germline V gene (reference sequence). V lost 0 bases to trimming and J lost 4 bases, with 8 bases between them. The CDR3 DNA reads as TGTGCCAGCAGCTTGGGGCAGGGGTACAATGAGCAGTTCTTC. Translated, it gives CASSLGQGYNEQFF.

The chain joins TRBV19 to TRBJ1-5, with D perhaps TRBD1 (5 bases). Trimming stripped 5 bases from V and 4 bases from J, with 12 bases between. The CDR3 has 14 residues. The V gene's germline CDR1 is LNHDA and CDR2 SQIVND (reference sequence). The CDR3 DNA reads as TGTGCCAGTAGTGTGGTAGACAGAAATCAGCCCCAGCATTTT. Its protein product is CASSVVDRNQPQHF.

The chain recombines TRBV7-2 with TRBJ2-7; tentatively, D is TRBD1 (5 bases). The CDR3 covers 13 residues. Trimming cost V 1 base and J 6 bases, with 10 bases left between them. The V gene's germline CDR1 is SGHTA and CDR2 FQGNSA. DNA of the CDR3: TGTGCCAGCAGCTTAGGATGGGGCGTCGAGCAGTACTTC. It translates to CASSLGWGVEQYF.

In DNA, the CDR3 is TGTGCCAGCTCACGAACTCTTACCACGGACACCTCCTACGAGCAGTACTTC. Translating gives CASSRTLTTDTSYEQYF. The chain joins TRBV18 to TRBJ2-7; D might be TRBD1 (5 bases). The CDR3 sequence is 17 residues long. Germline V CDR1 and CDR2: KGHSH, LQKENI. The V and J ends lost 4 bases and 0 bases respectively, with 19 bases between them.

CDR3 nucleotides: TGTGCCAGCAGTTTATTCCCCCGCAGGGCGGGGACGAACACTGAAGCTTTCTTT. Translating it yields CASSLFPRRAGTNTEAFF. The chain has TRBV28 and TRBJ1-1, with D perhaps matching TRBD1 (5 bases). Between the trimmed V and J ends, which lost 1 base and 1 base, there was a span of 19 bases. The CDR3 runs 18 residues. Germline CDR1 MDHEN, CDR2 SYDVKM. Based on the CDR3 plus reference TRBV28 and TRBJ1-1, the full variable domain is DVKVTQSSRYLVKRTGEKVFLECVQDMDHENMFWYRQDPGLGLRLIYFSYDVKMKEKGDIPEGYSVSREKKERFSLILESASTNQTSMYLCASSLFPRRAGTNTEAFFGQGTRLTVV.

J is TRBJ1-1 and V is TRBV7-2, with no clear D. Trimming removed 7 bases at V and 3 bases at J, with 9 bases between. Germline V gives CDR1 SGHTA, CDR2 FQGNSA. The CDR3 is 12 residues long. CDR3 amino acids: CASNMQYTEAFF. The CDR3 DNA follows: TGTGCCAGCAACATGCAGTACACTGAAGCTTTCTTT. Full variable domain (missing parts from reference TRBV7-2 and TRBJ1-1): GAGVSQSPSNKVTEKGKDVELRCDPISGHTALYWYRQSLGQGLEFLIYFQGNSAPDKSGLPSDRFSAERTGGSVSTLTIQRTQQEDSAVYLCASNMQYTEAFFGQGTRLTVV.

The V call is TRBV9, the J call TRBJ1-5; D call uncertain. The CDR3 is 15 residues long. V dropped 0 bases and J dropped 5 bases, with 12 bases sitting between them. Germline V CDR1 and CDR2: SGDLS, YYNGEE. The CDR3 reads CASSVDTREDQPQHF. In DNA, the CDR3 is TGTGCCAGCAGCGTAGATACCCGTGAGGATCAGCCCCAGCATTTT.

CDR3 sequence (DNA): TGCGCCAGCAGCTTGGATCTTCGGACAGATAAAGAGACCCAGTACTTC. Its protein product is CASSLDLRTDKETQYF. The gene calls are TRBV5-1 and TRBJ2-5; tentatively, D is TRBD1 (6 bases). There are 16 residues in the CDR3. Germline values: CDR1 SGHRS, CDR2 YFSETQ. Trimming took off 0 bases at V and 3 bases at J, with 15 bases between the two ends.